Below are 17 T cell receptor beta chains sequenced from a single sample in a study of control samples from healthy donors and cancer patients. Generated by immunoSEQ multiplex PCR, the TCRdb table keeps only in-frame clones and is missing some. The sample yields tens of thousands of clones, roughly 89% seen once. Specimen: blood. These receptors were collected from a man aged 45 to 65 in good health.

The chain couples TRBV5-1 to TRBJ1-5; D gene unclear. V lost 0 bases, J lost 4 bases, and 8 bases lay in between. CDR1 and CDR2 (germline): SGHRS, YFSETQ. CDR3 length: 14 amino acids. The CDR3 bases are TGCGCCAGCAGCTTGGACGGGCAAAATCAGCCCCAGCATTTT. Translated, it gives CASSLDGQNQPQHF.

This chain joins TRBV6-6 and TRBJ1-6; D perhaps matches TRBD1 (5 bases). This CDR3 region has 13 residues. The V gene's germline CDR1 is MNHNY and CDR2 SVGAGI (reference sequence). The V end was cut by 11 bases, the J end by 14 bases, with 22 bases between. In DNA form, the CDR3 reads TGTGCCTACTCGTGGGACCGAGATTCGGCCCTCCACTTT. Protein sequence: CAYSWDRDSALHF.

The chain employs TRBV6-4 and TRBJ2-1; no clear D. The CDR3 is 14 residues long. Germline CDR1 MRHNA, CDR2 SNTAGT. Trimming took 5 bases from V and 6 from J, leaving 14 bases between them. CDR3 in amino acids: CASSLAVFGNEQFF. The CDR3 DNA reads TGTGCCAGCAGTCTCGCCGTATTTGGCAATGAGCAGTTCTTC.

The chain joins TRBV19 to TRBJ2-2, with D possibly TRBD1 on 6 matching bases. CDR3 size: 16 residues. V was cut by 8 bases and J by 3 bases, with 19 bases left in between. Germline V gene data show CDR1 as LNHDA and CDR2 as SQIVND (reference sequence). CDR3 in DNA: TGTGCCAGTCTCAGGATCCGGGACAAAGACACCGGGGAGCTGTTTTTT. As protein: CASLRIRDKDTGELFF.

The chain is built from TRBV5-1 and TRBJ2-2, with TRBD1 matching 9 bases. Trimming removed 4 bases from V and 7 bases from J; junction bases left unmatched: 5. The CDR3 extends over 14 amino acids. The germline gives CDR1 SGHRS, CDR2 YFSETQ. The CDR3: CASSMDRGSGELFF. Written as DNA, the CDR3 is TGCGCCAGCAGCATGGACAGGGGAAGCGGGGAGCTGTTTTTT. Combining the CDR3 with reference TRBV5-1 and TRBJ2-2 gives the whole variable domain KAGVTQTPRYLIKTRGQQVTLSCSPISGHRSVSWYQQTPGQGLQFLFEYFSETQRNKGNFPGRFSGRQFSNSRSEMNVSTLELGDSALYLCASSMDRGSGELFFGEGSRLTVL.

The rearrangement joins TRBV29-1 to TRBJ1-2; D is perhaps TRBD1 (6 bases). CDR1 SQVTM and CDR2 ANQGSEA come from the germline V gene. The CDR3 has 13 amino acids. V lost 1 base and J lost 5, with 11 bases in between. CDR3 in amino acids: CSVEVAQGYGYTF. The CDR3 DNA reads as TGCAGCGTTGAAGTGGCTCAGGGGTATGGCTACACCTTC. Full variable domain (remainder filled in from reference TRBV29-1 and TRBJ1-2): SAVISQKPSRDICQRGTSLTIQCQVDSQVTMMFWYRQQPGQSLTLIATANQGSEATYESGFVIDKFPISRPNLTFSTLTVSNMSPEDSSIYLCSVEVAQGYGYTFGSGTRLTVV.

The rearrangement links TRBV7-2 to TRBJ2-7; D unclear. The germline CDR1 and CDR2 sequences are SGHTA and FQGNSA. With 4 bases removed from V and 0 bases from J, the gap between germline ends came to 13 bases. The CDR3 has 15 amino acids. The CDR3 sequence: CASSSDTRFSYEQYF. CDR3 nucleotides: TGTGCCAGCAGCTCTGACACCCGATTCTCCTACGAGCAGTACTTC.

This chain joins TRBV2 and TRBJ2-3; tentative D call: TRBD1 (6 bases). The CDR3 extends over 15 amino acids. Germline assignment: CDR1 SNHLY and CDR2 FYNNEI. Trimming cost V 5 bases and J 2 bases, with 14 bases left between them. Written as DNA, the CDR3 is TGTGCCAGCAGTAAGTCAAGGGGGAACACAGATACGCAGTATTTT. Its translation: CASSKSRGNTDTQYF.

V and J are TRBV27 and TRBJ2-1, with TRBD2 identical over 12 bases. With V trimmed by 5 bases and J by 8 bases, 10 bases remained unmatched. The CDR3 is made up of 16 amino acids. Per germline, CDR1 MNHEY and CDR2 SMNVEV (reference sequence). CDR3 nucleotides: TGTGCCAGCAGTCCCCTGACTAGCGGGGGTCCTGATGAGCAGTTCTTC. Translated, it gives CASSPLTSGGPDEQFF.

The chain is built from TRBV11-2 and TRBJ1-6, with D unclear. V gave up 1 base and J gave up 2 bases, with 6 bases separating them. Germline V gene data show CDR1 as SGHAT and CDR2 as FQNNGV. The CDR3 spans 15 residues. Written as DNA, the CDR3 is TGTGCCAGCAGCTTAGGCGGGACCTATAATTCACCCCTCCACTTT. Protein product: CASSLGGTYNSPLHF.

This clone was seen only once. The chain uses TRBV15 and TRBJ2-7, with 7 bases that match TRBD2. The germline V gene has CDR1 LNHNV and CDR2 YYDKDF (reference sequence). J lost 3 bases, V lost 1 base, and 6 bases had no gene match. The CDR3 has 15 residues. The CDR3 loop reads CATSRATGGSYEQYF. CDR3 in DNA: TGTGCCACCAGCAGAGCCACGGGGGGAAGCTACGAGCAGTACTTC.

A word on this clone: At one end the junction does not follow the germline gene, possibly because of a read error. CDR3 in DNA: TGTGCCAGCAGCTCCGCGGGGGCAGATATGCAGTATTTT. The encoded protein is CASSSAGADMQYF. The chain has TRBV7-8 and TRBJ2-3, with TRBD2 as a possible D gene (7 bases). The CDR3 sequence is 13 residues long. The germline gives CDR1 SGHVS, CDR2 FQNEAQ.

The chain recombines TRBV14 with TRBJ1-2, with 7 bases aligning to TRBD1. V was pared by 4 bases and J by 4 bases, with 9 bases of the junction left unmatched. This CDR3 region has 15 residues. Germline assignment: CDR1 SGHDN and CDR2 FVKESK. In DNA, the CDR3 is TGTGCCAGCAGCCCCCGCGACAGGGTTATCTATGGCTACACCTTC. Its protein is CASSPRDRVIYGYTF.

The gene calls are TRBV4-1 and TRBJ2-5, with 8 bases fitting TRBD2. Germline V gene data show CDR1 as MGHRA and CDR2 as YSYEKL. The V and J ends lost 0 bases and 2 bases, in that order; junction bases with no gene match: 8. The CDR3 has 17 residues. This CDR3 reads CASSQDWLAGPQETQYF. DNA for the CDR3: TGCGCCAGCAGCCAAGACTGGCTAGCGGGCCCTCAAGAGACCCAGTACTTC.

This chain's CDR3 is CASSSLQRSSGNTIYF. As DNA, the CDR3 is TGTGCCAGCAGCTCTCTACAGCGGAGCTCTGGAAACACCATATATTTT. This chain joins TRBV11-2 and TRBJ1-3, with D uncertain. V lost 4 bases, J lost 0 bases, and 13 bases lay in between. The CDR3 has 16 amino acids. Germline values: CDR1 SGHAT, CDR2 FQNNGV.

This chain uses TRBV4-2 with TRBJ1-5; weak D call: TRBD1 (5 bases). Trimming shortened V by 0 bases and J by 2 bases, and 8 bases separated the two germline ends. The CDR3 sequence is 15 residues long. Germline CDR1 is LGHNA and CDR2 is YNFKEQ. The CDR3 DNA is TGTGCCAGCAGCCAAGAAGGGGATGGCAATCAGCCCCAGCATTTT. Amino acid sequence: CASSQEGDGNQPQHF.

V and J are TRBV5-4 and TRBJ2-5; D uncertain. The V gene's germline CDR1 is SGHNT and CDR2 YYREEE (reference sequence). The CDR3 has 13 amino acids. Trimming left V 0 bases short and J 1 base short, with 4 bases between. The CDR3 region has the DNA TGTGCCAGCAGCTTGGACAGCCAAGAGACCCAGTACTTC. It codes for CASSLDSQETQYF. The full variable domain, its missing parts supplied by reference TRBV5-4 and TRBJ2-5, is ETGVTQSPTHLIKTRGQQVTLRCSSQSGHNTVSWYQQALGQGPQFIFQYYREEENGRGNFPPRFSGLQFPNYSSELNVNALELDDSALYLCASSLDSQETQYFGPGTRLLVL.